The 15 T cell receptor beta chains below were found in one sample sequenced in a study of low-dose radiotherapy and immunotherapy resistance in tumors. Primers used for first-strand cDNA, a TRAV- and TRBV-specific set, covered both alpha and beta chains. TCRs were amplified for 15 to 25 PCR cycles with a constant-region primer and V-primer adapter. TCRdb re-called the reads with MiXCR, one entry per CDR3 protein. This sample yields roughly 56,000 distinct CDR3 sequences, of which roughly 23% are seen a single time; approximately 7.2% belongs to the top ten. As for time point: after trial treatment. Indicated treatment: LDRT plus nivolumab, ipilimumab, low-dose cyclophosphamide and aspirin (RACIN trial). The specimen comprised PBMCs, sampled after low-dose radiotherapy plus immunotherapy. Receptors originate from a male donor with prostate cancer.

This clonotype was found many times. This chain links TRBV7-3 with TRBJ2-5, with TRBD2 as a possible D gene (7 bases). Per germline, CDR1 SGHTA and CDR2 FQGTGA. V was trimmed by 4 bases and J by 4 bases, leaving 16 bases between them. This CDR3 spans 15 amino acids. The CDR3 here is CASSWRGGSLETQYF. The DNA for the CDR3 is TGTGCCAGCAGCTGGCGCGGGGGCTCATTAGAGACCCAGTACTTC.

This clonotype has ten or more counts. This chain connects TRBV24-1 to TRBJ1-6; D may be TRBD1 (5 bases). Germline V gives CDR1 KGHDR, CDR2 SFDVKD. The V and J ends lost 4 bases and 9 bases respectively, with 12 bases between them. The CDR3 is made up of 14 amino acids. The CDR3, as DNA: TGTGCCACCAGTGAGTCGGGGGTCCGTTCACCCCTCCACTTT. It codes for CATSESGVRSPLHF.

Concerning this clonotype itself: A far larger clone is only one base removed, so a read error is likely. CDR3 DNA: TGTGCTAGTGGTTTGCCAGCTCGCAATGAGCAGTACTTC. Its translation: CASGLPARNEQYF. The rearrangement joins TRBV12-5 to TRBJ2-4, with D unresolved. V was pared by 2 bases and J by 13 bases, with 15 bases between. The V gene's germline CDR1 is LGHNT and CDR2 FRNRAP. CDR3 size: 13 residues.

Details on this clonotype: A read error is likely here: a far larger clone is one base away. The chain carries TRBV20-1 and TRBJ2-1; perhaps TRBD1 as D (5 bases). This CDR3 is built from 15 residues. Germline CDR1 DFQATT, CDR2 SNEGSKA (reference sequence). Trimming removed 6 bases at V and 10 bases at J, with 25 bases between. The CDR3 loop is CSANPRGPRDGEQFF. Here the CDR3 DNA reads TGCAGTGCCAACCCTAGGGGCCCCCGCGATGGGGAGCAGTTCTTC.

The sample holds many counts of this clonotype. This chain joins TRBV18 and TRBJ2-7; D is uncertain. V lost 6 bases and J lost 0, with 12 bases in between. This CDR3 comprises 14 residues. Germline CDR1 reads KGHSH; CDR2 reads LQKENI. The CDR3 DNA is TGTGCCAGCTCCCCAGAGACAACCTCCTACGAGCAGTACTTC. Translating it yields CASSPETTSYEQYF.

This clonotype was seen many times. The chain uses TRBV25-1 and TRBJ2-3; 13 bases are shared with TRBD2. The trim removed 7 bases at V and 4 bases at J, leaving 5 bases unmatched. CDR1 is MGHDK and CDR2 is SYGVNS in the germline V gene. CDR3 length equals 15 residues. The chain's CDR3 is CASTKLAGGSDTQYF. Written as DNA, the CDR3 is TGTGCCAGCACCAAACTAGCGGGGGGGTCAGATACGCAGTATTTT.

A few counts support this clonotype. The CDR3 DNA reads TGTGCCATCACCGCCGGGACAGTGAACACTGAAGCTTTCTTT. Protein product: CAITAGTVNTEAFF. The rearrangement uses TRBV10-3 and TRBJ1-1; 7 nucleotides align to TRBD1. Germline CDR1 and CDR2: ENHRY and SYGVKD. The CDR3 is 14 residues long. V lost 7 bases, J lost 0 bases, and 5 bases stayed unmatched.

This clonotype was recorded at least ten times. The DNA of the CDR3 is TGTGCCAGCGGATCAGCGGGAGGTGGAGCCGGGGAGCTGTTTTTT. This codes for CASGSAGGGAGELFF. The chain recombines TRBV6-2 or TRBV6-3 with TRBJ2-2, with TRBD2 matching 9 bases. Germline V gene lookup returns CDR1 MNHEY and CDR2 SVGEGT. This CDR3 is built from 15 residues. V shed 8 bases, J shed 6 bases, and the junction held 10 bases outside the gene matches.

This clonotype showed up many times. The V call is TRBV18, the J call TRBJ1-1, with no clear D. Trimming removed 2 bases from V and 3 bases from J, with 4 bases in between. This CDR3 has 12 amino acids. Per the germline V gene, CDR1 is KGHSH and CDR2 is LQKENI. In DNA, the CDR3 is TGTGCCAGCTCACCAGTGCACACTGAAGCTTTCTTT. Amino acids: CASSPVHTEAFF.

The chain uses TRBV5-1 and TRBJ2-3; D is possibly TRBD2 (6 bases). The CDR3 runs to 14 residues. CDR1 and CDR2 from the germline V gene are SGHRS and YFSETQ. V was cut by 7 bases and J by 4 bases, with 16 bases left in between. The CDR3 protein is CASGYQTSSDTQYF. CDR3 nucleotide sequence: TGCGCCAGCGGCTACCAGACTAGTTCAGATACGCAGTATTTT.

This clonotype was recorded many times. This rearrangement joins TRBV18 to TRBJ2-1; perhaps TRBD2 as D (5 bases). CDR1 is KGHSH and CDR2 is LQKENI in the germline V gene. V was cut by 2 bases and J by 12 bases, with 23 bases left in between. The CDR3 runs to 16 residues. DNA for the CDR3: TGTGCCAGCTCACCATTTCTGGGCAGGAGCGGTAGGGTGCAGTTCTTC. This translates into CASSPFLGRSGRVQFF.

This clonotype was counted at least ten times. V gene TRBV9 combines with J gene TRBJ2-3; 8 bases agree with TRBD2. In germline, CDR1 is SGDLS, CDR2 YYNGEE. V was pared by 4 bases and J by 2 bases, with 12 bases of the junction left unmatched. The CDR3 spans 17 residues. CDR3 sequence (DNA): TGTGCCAGCAGCCCCCTTTCTCGGGGGGGCCCCACAGATACGCAGTATTTT. Translated, it gives CASSPLSRGGPTDTQYF.

The chain is built from TRBV3-1 and TRBJ2-1, with TRBD1 matching 7 bases. Germline-derived CDR1 and CDR2 are LGHDT and YNNKEL (reference sequence). V lost 0 bases to trimming and J lost 14 bases; unmatched junction nucleotides: 7. The CDR3 consists of 13 residues. CDR3 in amino acids: CASSQDLGTAEFF. The CDR3 DNA is TGTGCCAGCAGCCAAGATCTAGGGACAGCCGAGTTCTTC.

This clonotype was counted at least ten times. This rearrangement joins TRBV13 to TRBJ1-1; a possible D gene is TRBD1 (5 bases). The V end was cut by 5 bases, the J end by 4 bases, with 14 bases between. CDR3 length equals 14 residues. The germline CDR1 and CDR2 sequences are PRHDT and FYEKMQ (reference sequence). The CDR3 loop reads CASSLTPGGTEAFF. In DNA form, the CDR3 reads TGTGCCAGCAGCCTAACCCCCGGGGGCACTGAAGCTTTCTTT.

This clonotype was picked up many times. This chain connects TRBV7-3 to TRBJ2-3; 11 positions match TRBD2. This CDR3 has 18 amino acids. Trimming took 1 base from V and 0 from J; bases not matched to a gene: 6. The germline CDR1 and CDR2 sequences are SGHTA and FQGTGA. CDR3: CASSLNSGGDVSTDTQYF. CDR3 in DNA: TGTGCCAGCAGCTTAAATAGCGGGGGGGACGTTAGCACAGATACGCAGTATTTT.